Here is one T cell receptor (beta chain) with its context. This sample stems from a study of blood T cell repertoires in COVID-19. Study-level background: PBMCs, B-cell-depleted T cells, or T cells were the source of the cDNA or gDNA that made up the material.

V shed 5 bases, J shed 10 bases, and the junction held 5 bases outside the gene matches. This CDR3 spans 13 amino acids. Germline CDR1 and CDR2: MGHRA and YSYEKL. Measured with immunoSEQ multiplex PCR; TCRdb has only the in-frame clones, and not every one. This table has about 530,000 clones, 70% to 90% appearing once. The sample comprised peripheral blood. This chain joins TRBV4-1 and TRBJ2-1, with 10 bases identical to TRBD2. This TCR came from a woman aged 50 to 60 with COVID-19, enrolled during active disease. CDR3 nucleotides: TGCGCCAGCAGCTTTCGACTAGCGGGCGAGCAGTTCTTC. Its translation: CASSFRLAGEQFF.